The 22 T cell receptor beta chains presented below share a single source sample, sequenced in a study of shared clonotypes between healthy human individuals. Only in-frame clones appear in the TCRdb table, and some are missing; sequencing was by immunoSEQ multiplex PCR. The sample has 1.5 million to 2.5 million clones, approximately 95% seen once. Terminally differentiated effector memory CD45RA+ cells were left out of the naive CD8 fraction, which was CD45RO-negative and positively selected for CCR7. Input material: naive CD8+ T cells sorted from blood. These receptors were taken from a man aged 18 to 30 in good health.

V usage is TRBV5-6 and J usage is TRBJ1-1; D call uncertain. V lost 2 bases and J lost 6, with 5 bases in between. The length of the CDR3 is 11 residues. Germline assignment: CDR1 SGHDT and CDR2 YYEEEE. The CDR3 bases are TGTGCCAGCAGCTTTGCGGCTGAAGCTTTCTTT. Its protein is CASSFAAEAFF.

V gene TRBV28 combines with J gene TRBJ1-2, with a weak D call TRBD1 (5 bases). Trimming shortened V by 6 bases and J by 3 bases, and 11 bases separated the two germline ends. CDR3 length: 13 amino acids. Germline CDR1 reads MDHEN; CDR2 reads SYDVKM. The CDR3 nucleotides are TGTGCCAGCAGCCAGGACACCGACTATGGCTACACCTTC. Translated, it gives CASSQDTDYGYTF.

The chain is built from TRBV7-9 and TRBJ1-2; 9 bases are a match to TRBD1. The CDR3 contains 13 residues. Trimming took 7 bases from V and 6 from J; bases not matched to a gene: 6. The germline CDR1 and CDR2 sequences are SEHNR and FQNEAQ (reference sequence). The CDR3 DNA sequence: TGTGCCAGCACCAAAAGGGACAGGGATGGCTACACCTTC. Amino acids: CASTKRDRDGYTF.

The chain is built from TRBV7-2 and TRBJ2-7, with a possible D match to TRBD2 (6 bases). CDR1 is SGHTA and CDR2 is FQGNSA in the germline V gene. There are 15 residues in the CDR3. V gave up 1 base and J gave up 4 bases, with 14 bases separating them. The CDR3 loop reads CASSLGGLLAYEQYF. The CDR3 DNA sequence: TGTGCCAGCAGCTTAGGAGGGCTCCTAGCGTACGAGCAGTACTTC.

The rearrangement uses TRBV11-2 and TRBJ2-7; D possibly corresponds to TRBD1 (7 bases). This CDR3 is built from 15 residues. Trimming removed 6 bases at V and 1 base at J, with 16 bases between. Germline V lookup: CDR1 SGHAT, CDR2 FQNNGV. The CDR3, as DNA: TGTGCCAGCAGTACGCGGGCAGGGGGGTCCTACGAGCAGTACTTC. Protein: CASSTRAGGSYEQYF.

About this clone: The same CDR3 is also encoded by other DNA sequences in this sample. The V call is TRBV4-3, the J call TRBJ2-1; a weak D match, TRBD2 (6 bases). This CDR3 contains 16 residues. V was trimmed by 0 bases and J by 0 bases, leaving 9 bases between them. Germline V gene sequence: CDR1 LGHNA, CDR2 YSLEER. The CDR3 region is CASSQDRGSSYNEQFF. In DNA form, the CDR3 reads TGCGCCAGCAGCCAAGATCGGGGGAGCTCCTACAATGAGCAGTTCTTC.

In its sample, this clone was seen once. The chain joins TRBV7-2 to TRBJ2-3; 9 bases agree with TRBD1. Trimming removed 6 bases from V and 1 base from J; junction bases left unmatched: 8. Germline V gene data show CDR1 as SGHTA and CDR2 as FQGNSA. The CDR3 is 16 residues long. The CDR3: CASSPGQGWGTDTQYF. The CDR3 coding sequence is TGTGCCAGCAGTCCGGGACAGGGATGGGGCACAGATACGCAGTATTTT.

This sequence joins TRBV11-3 and TRBJ2-5; D gene unclear. V lost 2 bases, J lost 5 bases, and 3 bases lay in between. The CDR3 length is 11 residues. Germline CDR1 and CDR2: SGHNT and YENEEA. CDR3 protein: CASSLLETQYF. The CDR3 coding sequence is TGTGCCAGCAGCTTATTGGAGACCCAGTACTTC.

The rearrangement joins TRBV7-9 to TRBJ2-1, with D possibly TRBD2 on 5 matching bases. CDR1 is SEHNR and CDR2 is FQNEAQ in the germline V gene (reference sequence). The V gene lost 6 bases and the J gene lost 8 bases, with 8 bases spanning the gap. The CDR3 totals 11 residues. The CDR3 loop reads CASRLLDEQFF. DNA of the CDR3: TGTGCCAGCAGACTACTAGATGAGCAGTTCTTC.

This clone was found once. The chain is built from TRBV30 and TRBJ1-6; D is undetermined. In germline, CDR1 is GTSNPN, CDR2 SVGIG (reference sequence). The length of the CDR3 is 11 residues. The V end was cut by 8 bases, the J end by 9 bases, with 11 bases between. This CDR3 is CAVATFSPLHF. Here the CDR3 DNA reads TGTGCCGTTGCCACTTTTTCACCCCTCCACTTT.

The J gene is TRBJ2-2, the V gene TRBV14, with D unresolved. The germline V and J ends were trimmed by 4 bases and 4 bases, with 16 bases remaining between them. CDR1 SGHDN and CDR2 FVKESK come from the germline V gene. This CDR3 has 16 amino acids. The CDR3 DNA follows: TGTGCCAGCAGCCTGTGGCCCCGCGTGAGCACCGGGGAGCTGTTTTTT. This codes for CASSLWPRVSTGELFF. Drawing the rest from reference TRBV14 and TRBJ2-2, the complete variable domain is EAGVTQFPSHSVIEKGQTVTLRCDPISGHDNLYWYRRVMGKEIKFLLHFVKESKQDESGMPNNRFLAERTGGTYSTLKVQPAELEDSGVYFCASSLWPRVSTGELFFGEGSRLTVL.

J is TRBJ2-7 and V is TRBV5-6; TRBD1 agrees at 10 bases. The CDR3 length is 15 residues. Losses at the gene ends were 3 bases for V and 3 bases for J; bases not matched to a gene: 6. CDR1 is SGHDT and CDR2 is YYEEEE in the germline V gene. In DNA form, the CDR3 reads TGTGCCAGCAGCTGGGACGGGACAGGGGTCTACGAGCAGTACTTC. Translation gives CASSWDGTGVYEQYF.

This chain connects TRBV9 to TRBJ2-5; weak D call: TRBD1 (6 bases). The CDR3 is 14 amino acids. Germline lookup yields CDR1 SGDLS and CDR2 YYNGEE. In DNA form, the CDR3 reads TGTGCGTCAAACATAGGGGGAGTGAAAGAGACCCAGTACTTC. It yields the protein CASNIGGVKETQYF.

The chain has TRBV27 and TRBJ2-2; 11 nucleotides align to TRBD1. The CDR3 spans 16 residues. Germline V lookup: CDR1 MNHEY, CDR2 SMNVEV (reference sequence). V shed 3 bases and J 6 bases; nucleotides not matched to a gene: 6. This CDR3 is CASSFGTGGSAGELFF. CDR3 nucleotides: TGTGCCAGCAGTTTTGGGACAGGGGGTTCGGCCGGGGAGCTGTTTTTT.

Worth noting for this clone: The junction departs from the called germline gene at one end, perhaps through a read error. V and J are TRBV7-7 and TRBJ2-3, with D tentatively TRBD1 or TRBD2 (5 bases each). This CDR3 has 13 amino acids. The germline CDR1 and CDR2 sequences are SSHAT and FNYEAQ (reference sequence). The CDR3 DNA is TGTGCTAGCAGCTTGGGGGTGACAGATACGCAGTATTTT. This translates into CASSLGVTDTQYF.

As concerns this clone: Additional DNA sequences in this sample encode the identical CDR3. The V call is TRBV19, the J call TRBJ2-7; 11 positions match TRBD2. The CDR3 consists of 14 residues. J was trimmed by 3 bases and V by 3 bases; bases with no gene match: 1. Germline V gives CDR1 LNHDA, CDR2 SQIVND (reference sequence). The CDR3 loop reads CASSIGTSGYEQYF. CDR3 bases: TGTGCCAGTAGTATCGGGACTAGCGGCTACGAGCAGTACTTC.

As to this clone: Other DNA sequences within the sample encode an identical CDR3. The chain recombines TRBV9 with TRBJ2-7; D unresolved. CDR1 and CDR2 from the germline V gene are SGDLS and YYNGEE. This CDR3 has 14 residues. Between the trimmed V and J ends, which lost 0 bases and 0 bases, there was a span of 7 bases. The CDR3 DNA reads as TGTGCCAGCAGCGTAGGCCAGAACTCCTACGAGCAGTACTTC. Amino acids: CASSVGQNSYEQYF.

This chain links TRBV4-3 with TRBJ2-4; D is possibly TRBD1 or TRBD2 (5 bases each). The CDR3 is 13 amino acids. V lost 3 bases and J lost 7, with 10 bases in between. Germline V gene sequence: CDR1 LGHNA, CDR2 YSLEER. The DNA of the CDR3 is TGCGCCAGCAGCCAGACCGAGGGGAACATTCAGTACTTC. Encoded protein: CASSQTEGNIQYF.

The genes are TRBV4-1 and TRBJ2-1; D possibly corresponds to TRBD1 (5 bases). The CDR3 loop spans 12 amino acids. V was clipped by 4 bases and J by 8 bases, with 9 bases between them. CDR1 is MGHRA, CDR2 YSYEKL, per germline. The CDR3 loop is CASSPQGDEQFF. The DNA for the CDR3 is TGCGCCAGCAGCCCCCAAGGGGATGAGCAGTTCTTC.

The V gene is TRBV29-1, the J gene TRBJ1-3; D not resolved. Trimming shortened V by 4 bases and J by 0 bases, and 4 bases separated the two germline ends. The CDR3 length is 12 residues. Looked up from germline, CDR1 is SQVTM and CDR2 is ANQGSEA. CDR3 in amino acids: CSVAGSGNTIYF. The CDR3 DNA reads TGCAGCGTTGCAGGCTCTGGAAACACCATATATTTT.

The rearrangement links TRBV28 to TRBJ1-4; D perhaps matches TRBD1 (5 bases). The V and J ends lost 8 bases and 2 bases respectively, with 12 bases between them. Germline CDR1 and CDR2: MDHEN and SYDVKM. This CDR3 contains 14 residues. CDR3 sequence reads: CASSFWGTNEKLFF. CDR3 coding DNA: TGTGCCAGCTCATTTTGGGGGACTAATGAAAAACTGTTTTTT.

V usage is TRBV19 and J usage is TRBJ1-4, with D possibly being TRBD1 (5 bases). The CDR3 is made up of 14 amino acids. V shed 5 bases and J shed 6 bases, with 13 bases lying between them. CDR1 is LNHDA and CDR2 is SQIVND in the germline V gene (reference sequence). As DNA, the CDR3 is TGTGCCAGTAGTGGCGGGGCGAAGGATGAAAAACTGTTTTTT. Translated, it gives CASSGGAKDEKLFF.